This T cell receptor (beta chain) was recorded in a study of blood T cell repertoires in COVID-19. Study-wide context: PBMCs, B-cell-depleted T cells, or T cells were the source of the cDNA or gDNA that made up the material.

CDR3 length equals 13 residues. The germline gives CDR1 SGHNT, CDR2 YYREEE (reference sequence). V lost 4 bases and J lost 1; bases outside the gene matches: 2. Sequencing used immunoSEQ multiplex PCR; TCRdb keeps in-frame clones, though not all of them. The sample holds roughly 260,000 clones, under 90% seen once. Sample: peripheral blood. This receptor was taken from a woman aged 18-29 years with acute or convalescent COVID-19. This chain links TRBV5-4 with TRBJ2-7; 7 nucleotides match TRBD1. The CDR3 coding sequence is TGTGCCAGCAGCCCGGGACAGTCCTACGAGCAGTACTTC. As protein: CASSPGQSYEQYF.